Presented here are 9 T cell receptor beta chains from one specimen sequenced in a study of T cell repertoires in cytomegalovirus infection. In TCRdb, the reads were re-called with MiXCR into one record per CDR3 protein. There are approximately 600,000 distinct CDR3 sequences in the sample; around 40% occur only once, and more than 40% lies in the top ten. These receptors are not linked to any known antigen. This material consisted of cultured PBMCs, taken from culture after CMV antigen stimulation. These receptors were taken from a human donor in good health (CMV status not recorded). Some clones in this sample may be carry-over from other donors' samples.

This clonotype appeared a few times. The chain uses TRBV7-3 and TRBJ2-1; 11 nucleotides align to TRBD1. V lost 3 bases to trimming and J lost 7 bases; unmatched junction nucleotides: 5. Germline V gene lookup returns CDR1 SGHTA and CDR2 FQGTGA. This CDR3 has 15 residues. The CDR3 sequence is CASSFGQGARNEQFF. The CDR3 DNA sequence: TGTGCCAGCAGCTTTGGACAGGGGGCTAGGAATGAGCAGTTCTTC.

The chain links TRBV2 to TRBJ2-5; possibly TRBD2 for D (6 bases). In germline, CDR1 is SNHLY, CDR2 FYNNEI. Deletions cut 6 bases from V and 6 bases from J, with 17 bases between. CDR3 length equals 14 residues. The CDR3 nucleotides read TGTGCCAGCAGCTCGGCGGACTACGTTAAGACCCAGTACTTC. Its translation is CASSSADYVKTQYF.

In its sample, this clonotype was seen a few times. The chain joins TRBV19 to TRBJ1-5, with a possible D match to TRBD1 (5 bases). Germline CDR1 is LNHDA and CDR2 is SQIVND (reference sequence). The CDR3 covers 14 residues. V was cut by 7 bases and J by 7 bases, with 17 bases left in between. This chain's CDR3 is CASKRVLGEQPQHF. CDR3 sequence (DNA): TGTGCCAGTAAAAGGGTTTTGGGGGAACAGCCCCAGCATTTT. The entire variable domain, with the rest obtained from reference TRBV19 and TRBJ1-5, is as follows: DGGITQSPKYLFRKEGQNVTLSCEQNLNHDAMYWYRQDPGQGLRLIYYSQIVNDFQKGDIAEGYSVSREKKESFPLTVTSAQKNPTAFYLCASKRVLGEQPQHFGDGTRLSIL.

This clonotype was observed a few times. The CDR3 spells CASSPLEGGYTF. The CDR3 region has the DNA TGTGCCAGCAGCCCGCTTGAAGGCGGCTACACCTTC. The rearrangement links TRBV7-2 to TRBJ1-2; D gene ambiguous. CDR3 length: 12 amino acids. The V end lost 5 bases, the J end lost 8 bases, and 12 bases lay between the germline ends. CDR1 SGHTA and CDR2 FQGNSA come from the germline V gene.

In this sample, this clonotype turned up once. The V and J genes are TRBV19 and TRBJ2-7, with D possibly TRBD1 on 6 matching bases. The CDR3 length is 15 residues. The V gene's germline CDR1 is LNHDA and CDR2 SQIVND (reference sequence). V was trimmed by 2 bases and J by 3 bases, leaving 14 bases between them. As DNA, the CDR3 is TGTGCCAGTAGTATACTTCACAGGGACAACTACGAGCAGTACTTC. Protein sequence: CASSILHRDNYEQYF.

This clonotype has a single count. The chain recombines TRBV6-1 with TRBJ2-7, with 12 bases matching TRBD1. V lost 3 bases, J lost 4 bases, and 10 bases stayed unmatched. CDR1 is MNHNS and CDR2 is SASEGT in the germline V gene. The CDR3 runs 17 residues. The CDR3 protein is CASSENVPGQGAYEQYF. The CDR3 DNA sequence: TGTGCCAGCAGTGAGAACGTTCCGGGACAGGGGGCTTACGAGCAGTACTTC.

The V gene is TRBV11-2, the J gene TRBJ2-7; 7 positions match TRBD1. Per the germline V gene, CDR1 is SGHAT and CDR2 is FQNNGV. This CDR3 has 16 amino acids. V lost 3 bases to trimming and J lost 3 bases; unmatched junction nucleotides: 11. The CDR3: CASSLHAGTDFYEQYF. The CDR3 bases are TGTGCCAGCAGCTTGCACGCCGGGACAGATTTCTACGAGCAGTACTTC.

V usage is TRBV7-9 and J usage is TRBJ1-4, with D tentatively TRBD1 (6 bases). This CDR3 contains 18 residues. V lost 0 bases to trimming and J lost 3 bases, with 17 bases between them. Germline V gene lookup returns CDR1 SEHNR and CDR2 FQNEAQ (reference sequence). CDR3 in amino acids: CASSLALGHRDANEKLFF. The CDR3 coding sequence is TGTGCCAGCAGCTTAGCGCTGGGGCACAGGGATGCTAATGAAAAACTGTTTTTT.

The V and J genes are TRBV7-9 and TRBJ2-5, with D possibly being TRBD2 (6 bases). V was trimmed by 5 bases and J by 3 bases, leaving 10 bases between them. Germline V lookup: CDR1 SEHNR, CDR2 FQNEAQ (reference sequence). The length of the CDR3 is 13 residues. The CDR3 region is CASSKGLEETQYF. The CDR3 coding sequence is TGTGCCAGCAGCAAGGGACTTGAAGAGACCCAGTACTTC.